The entry below gives a single T cell receptor beta chain sequence along with its context. Its antigen is currently unknown. It was with a sample-barcoded 5' primer and a J-beta primer mix that a second PCR of about 7 to 12 cycles was run. TCRdb re-called the 5' RACE reads through MiXCR, storing one row per CDR3 protein. The table shows 700,000 or so distinct CDR3 sequences, with roughly two fifths occurring only once. This sample stems from a study of blood T cells in healthy people across ages. Whole-study findings and limits: Naive T cell percentage and TCR beta diversity correlated strongly. Donor CMV status, an unknown factor, possibly confounded changes in expanded clonotypes. Long-lived donors carried more naive CD4+ cells and greater diversity than aged donors.

Healthy individuals of Caucasian origin from Russia, aged 6 to 90, served as donors. The CDR3 is 16 residues long. CDR1 is LGHNA and CDR2 is YNFKEQ in the germline V gene. The V and J ends lost 2 bases and 8 bases, in that order; junction bases with no gene match: 7. The receptor's source is a man at least 80 years old in good health. Sample: blood. V is TRBV4-2 and J is TRBJ2-1; the match to TRBD1 covers 12 bases. This chain's CDR3 is CASSQPGTGGLYEQFF. DNA of the CDR3: TGTGCCAGCAGCCAACCCGGGACAGGGGGCTTGTATGAGCAGTTCTTC.